This T cell receptor (beta chain) originates from a study of Ad26.COV2.S vaccination and SARS-CoV-2 variants. Whole-study results and caveats: The placebo group had lower spike-specific TCR breadth than the vaccine recipients did. TCR breadth and depth estimates may have understated total T cell responses. People who got the vaccine or the placebo had similar non-spike TCR breadth. Following vaccination, spike-specific CD8+ and CD4+ T cell responses reportedly exhibited substantial breadth.

Some clones are missing from TCRdb's copy, which holds only in-frame ones; the method was immunoSEQ multiplex PCR. The data contain over 110,000 clones, 86% of them singletons. As regards this clone: Its antigen is as yet unknown.

The clonotype was recovered from a human donor who had recovered from COVID-19. The sample was peripheral blood, taken after recovery from COVID-19.

CDR3 DNA: TGCGCCAGCAGCCAAGATTTTAGTCCCAAGAAGCGGTACAATGAGCAGTTCTTC. It yields the protein CASSQDFSPKKRYNEQFF. This chain uses TRBV4-3 with TRBJ2-1; D is perhaps TRBD2 (5 bases). The CDR3 contains 18 residues. In germline, CDR1 is LGHNA, CDR2 YSLEER. Trimming removed 0 bases at V and 4 bases at J, with 19 bases between.